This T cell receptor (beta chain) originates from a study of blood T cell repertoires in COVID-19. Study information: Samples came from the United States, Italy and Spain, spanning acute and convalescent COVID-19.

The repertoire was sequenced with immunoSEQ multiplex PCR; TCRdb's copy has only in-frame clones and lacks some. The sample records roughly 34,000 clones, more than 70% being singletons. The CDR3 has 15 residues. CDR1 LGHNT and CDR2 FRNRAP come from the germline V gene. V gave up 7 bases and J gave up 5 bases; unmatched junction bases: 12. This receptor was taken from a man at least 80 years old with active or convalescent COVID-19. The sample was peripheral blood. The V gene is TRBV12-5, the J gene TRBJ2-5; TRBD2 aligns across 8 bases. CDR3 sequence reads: CASAQAGVGMETQYF. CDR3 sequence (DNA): TGTGCTAGTGCTCAAGCGGGAGTTGGTATGGAGACCCAGTACTTC.